The 29 T cell receptor beta chains listed next were all sequenced from one sample in a study of shared clonotypes between healthy human individuals. Using immunoSEQ multiplex PCR, the repertoire was profiled, and TCRdb retains in-frame clones only, with some absent. Of 2 million to 2.5 million clones in the sample, 85% to 95% were seen once. The sequenced material came from naive CD4+ T cells from PBMCs. Subset indicated: CD45RA+ positively selected. Receptor source: a man aged 18 to 29 in good health. Some clones in this sample may be carry-over from other donors' samples.

The V gene is TRBV11-2, the J gene TRBJ2-1, with D possibly being TRBD1 (5 bases). Per the germline V gene, CDR1 is SGHAT and CDR2 is FQNNGV. The CDR3 sequence is 15 residues long. Trimming took off 7 bases at V and 0 bases at J, with 13 bases between the two ends. The CDR3, as DNA: TGTGCCAGCACCCGAGGACAAACCTCCTACAATGAGCAGTTCTTC. It yields the protein CASTRGQTSYNEQFF. Combining the CDR3 with reference TRBV11-2 and TRBJ2-1 gives the whole variable domain EAGVAQSPRYKIIEKRQSVAFWCNPISGHATLYWYQQILGQGPKLLIQFQNNGVVDDSQLPKDRFSAERLKGVDSTLKIQPAKLEDSAVYLCASTRGQTSYNEQFFGPGTRLTVL.

A remark on this clone: The same CDR3 is also encoded by other DNA sequences in this sample. The chain combines TRBV11-3 with TRBJ2-7; no definite D call. This CDR3 contains 12 residues. Germline values: CDR1 SGHNT, CDR2 YENEEA. V lost 0 bases and J 8 bases, leaving 8 bases between the germline ends. The CDR3: CASSLESGKQYF. The DNA of the CDR3 is TGTGCCAGCAGCTTAGAGAGTGGCAAGCAGTACTTC.

The V gene is TRBV25-1, the J gene TRBJ2-7; possibly TRBD2 for D (5 bases). The germline CDR1 and CDR2 sequences are MGHDK and SYGVNS. Trimming stripped 6 bases from V and 5 bases from J, with 23 bases between. The CDR3 is made up of 16 amino acids. Written as DNA, the CDR3 is TGTGCCAGCAGCCCGCGCGGTAGAGGGCGAAGTAACGAGCAGTACTTC. This sequence encodes CASSPRGRGRSNEQYF.

V gene TRBV5-6 combines with J gene TRBJ2-1; 7 bases are shared with TRBD2. Trimming at V came to 0 bases and at J to 6 bases, leaving 6 bases not matched to a gene. The CDR3 has 15 amino acids. Germline assignment: CDR1 SGHDT and CDR2 YYEEEE. The CDR3 nucleotides read TGTGCCAGCAGCTTGGTCGGGAGGCCAGGCAATGAGCAGTTCTTC. Protein sequence: CASSLVGRPGNEQFF.

V and J are TRBV7-6 and TRBJ2-1; 8 nucleotides line up with TRBD2. The junction had 7 bases not matched to a gene; V was cut back by 6 bases and J by 3 bases. Germline-derived CDR1 and CDR2 are SGHVS and FNYEAQ. CDR3 size: 15 residues. CDR3 in DNA: TGTGCCAGCAGTCGATCAGCGGGGGTCTACAATGAGCAGTTCTTC. Amino acids: CASSRSAGVYNEQFF.

The J gene is TRBJ2-7, the V gene TRBV29-1, with TRBD1 matching 7 bases. The CDR3 length is 12 residues. Trimming took 7 bases from V and 0 from J; bases not matched to a gene: 3. From germline, CDR1 is SQVTM and CDR2 ANQGSEA. The CDR3, as DNA: TGCAGCGCTGGGACAGACTCCTACGAGCAGTACTTC. Protein sequence: CSAGTDSYEQYF.

This chain joins TRBV19 and TRBJ2-1, with a weak D call TRBD2 (6 bases). CDR3 length: 15 amino acids. The germline V gene has CDR1 LNHDA and CDR2 SQIVND (reference sequence). V was pared by 4 bases and J by 0 bases, with 10 bases between. CDR3 nucleotide sequence: TGTGCCAGTAGTACTGCGGGGAGCTCCTACAATGAGCAGTTCTTC. Translation gives CASSTAGSSYNEQFF.

The CDR3 loop is CASSQAAGSLLNSYEQYF. Here the CDR3 DNA reads TGCGCCAGCAGCCAAGCCGCAGGGAGTCTTTTGAACTCCTACGAGCAGTACTTC. This chain joins TRBV4-1 and TRBJ2-7; D possibly matches TRBD1 or TRBD2 (5 bases each). The CDR3 sequence is 18 residues long. Trimming took 1 base from V and 0 from J, leaving 19 bases between them. Germline lookup yields CDR1 MGHRA and CDR2 YSYEKL.

This rearrangement joins TRBV27 to TRBJ2-7; 8 nucleotides line up with TRBD1. Germline CDR1 reads MNHEY; CDR2 reads SMNVEV (reference sequence). The CDR3 is made up of 17 amino acids. Germline trimming cut 5 bases from V and 3 bases from J; bases unmatched to any gene: 15. The CDR3 DNA reads TGTGCCAGCAGTCCAGCTCCTGACCGGGACAGGTTCTACGAGCAGTACTTC. Amino acids: CASSPAPDRDRFYEQYF.

This chain connects TRBV6-5 to TRBJ2-7; D remains unclear. CDR1 and CDR2 from the germline V gene are MNHEY and SVGAGI. V dropped 5 bases and J dropped 5 bases, with 7 bases sitting between them. The CDR3 is made up of 11 amino acids. This CDR3 reads CASSAWDEQYF. CDR3 DNA: TGTGCCAGCAGTGCCTGGGACGAGCAGTACTTC.

About this clone itself: The same CDR3 is also encoded by other DNA sequences in this sample. The CDR3 protein is CSAEENYGYTF. CDR3 bases: TGCAGCGCCGAAGAAAACTATGGCTACACCTTC. The rearrangement joins TRBV29-1 to TRBJ1-2, with D unresolved. V dropped 7 bases and J dropped 2 bases, with 8 bases sitting between them. Germline lookup yields CDR1 SQVTM and CDR2 ANQGSEA. The CDR3 loop spans 11 amino acids.

V usage is TRBV18 and J usage is TRBJ2-5; 10 bases map to TRBD2. The junction had 4 bases not matched to a gene; V was cut back by 4 bases and J by 2 bases. This CDR3 contains 15 residues. CDR1 KGHSH and CDR2 LQKENI come from the germline V gene. The CDR3 reads CASSRTSGTQETQYF. Written as DNA, the CDR3 is TGTGCCAGCTCACGAACTAGCGGGACGCAAGAGACCCAGTACTTC.

The chain has TRBV28 and TRBJ1-1, with 9 bases that match TRBD1. The V gene's germline CDR1 is MDHEN and CDR2 SYDVKM. CDR3 length: 16 residues. The ends lost 6 bases at V and 0 bases at J; junction bases unmatched: 8. The CDR3 spells CASSPTGGGLNTEAFF. The CDR3 DNA follows: TGTGCCAGCAGCCCGACAGGGGGAGGGTTGAACACTGAAGCTTTCTTT.

The gene calls are TRBV28 and TRBJ1-1; D is uncertain. From germline, CDR1 is MDHEN and CDR2 SYDVKM. Trimming stripped 4 bases from V and 11 bases from J, with 11 bases between. The length of the CDR3 is 11 residues. The CDR3 reads CASSWTGRAFF. CDR3 bases: TGTGCCAGCAGTTGGACCGGGCGGGCTTTCTTT.

The chain is built from TRBV28 and TRBJ1-2, with a weak D call TRBD1 (6 bases). CDR3 size: 15 residues. Trimming removed 5 bases at V and 2 bases at J, with 15 bases between. Germline CDR1 and CDR2: MDHEN and SYDVKM. In DNA form, the CDR3 reads TGTGCCAGCAGTCTGGGCGGGCAGGGGAACTATGGCTACACCTTC. The encoded protein is CASSLGGQGNYGYTF.

Comments on this clone: Additional DNA sequences in this sample encode the identical CDR3. This chain connects TRBV5-1 to TRBJ2-7; D is uncertain. The CDR3 covers 14 residues. Per germline, CDR1 SGHRS and CDR2 YFSETQ. Trimming took 0 bases from V and 0 from J, leaving 7 bases between them. The CDR3 bases are TGCGCCAGCAGCTTGGACGCCAGCTCCTACGAGCAGTACTTC. Its translation: CASSLDASSYEQYF. The entire variable domain, with the rest obtained from reference TRBV5-1 and TRBJ2-7, is as follows: KAGVTQTPRYLIKTRGQQVTLSCSPISGHRSVSWYQQTPGQGLQFLFEYFSETQRNKGNFPGRFSGRQFSNSRSEMNVSTLELGDSALYLCASSLDASSYEQYFGPGTRLTVT.

This clone was found a few times. Other DNA variants within this sample encode the same CDR3. The rearrangement links TRBV2 to TRBJ1-5, with unresolved D. This CDR3 spans 13 amino acids. V dropped 4 bases and J dropped 0 bases, with 4 bases sitting between them. The germline V gene encodes CDR1 SNHLY and CDR2 FYNNEI. CDR3 bases: TGTGCCAGCAGTGGGGATAGCAATCAGCCCCAGCATTTT. Translation gives CASSGDSNQPQHF.

The chain recombines TRBV29-1 with TRBJ2-5; D not resolved. The CDR3 runs to 13 residues. Germline CDR1 and CDR2: SQVTM and ANQGSEA. V lost 5 bases, J lost 4 bases, and 14 bases lay in between. CDR3 sequence: CSVPWAVGETQYF. The CDR3 bases are TGCAGCGTTCCTTGGGCGGTCGGAGAGACCCAGTACTTC.

The rearrangement joins TRBV6-5 to TRBJ1-1; TRBD1 matches at 9 bases. V lost 6 bases, J lost 4 bases, and 6 bases stayed unmatched. Germline CDR1 and CDR2: MNHEY and SVGAGI. CDR3 size: 14 residues. The CDR3 coding sequence is TGTGCCAGCAGACAGGGGGCAGGTTTCACTGAAGCTTTCTTT. This encodes CASRQGAGFTEAFF.

Here the CDR3 DNA reads TGCGCCAGCAGCCTCGGAGGGGCGGGAAGTGTTACAGATACGCAGTATTTT. This encodes CASSLGGAGSVTDTQYF. The chain employs TRBV4-3 and TRBJ2-3, with a weak D call TRBD2 (6 bases). Germline V gene lookup returns CDR1 LGHNA and CDR2 YSLEER. The CDR3 runs 17 residues. V was pared by 4 bases and J by 3 bases, with 20 bases between.

This chain uses TRBV6-1 with TRBJ1-2, with 9 nucleotides matching TRBD1. With V trimmed by 4 bases and J by 3 bases, 9 bases remained unmatched. Per the germline V gene, CDR1 is MNHNS and CDR2 is SASEGT. CDR3 length: 16 residues. The CDR3 spells CASSGLRDREDYGYTF. Written as DNA, the CDR3 is TGTGCCAGCAGTGGACTACGGGACAGGGAGGACTATGGCTACACCTTC.

The chain links TRBV7-2 to TRBJ1-1; D is unresolved. The germline gives CDR1 SGHTA, CDR2 FQGNSA. V lost 2 bases and J lost 2, with 9 bases in between. The CDR3 loop spans 14 amino acids. This CDR3 is CASSLNNLNTEAFF. CDR3 bases: TGTGCCAGCAGCTTAAACAACCTTAACACTGAAGCTTTCTTT.

This chain links TRBV28 with TRBJ2-5; TRBD2 might be the D (5 bases). V dropped 5 bases and J dropped 3 bases, with 7 bases sitting between them. The V gene's germline CDR1 is MDHEN and CDR2 SYDVKM. The CDR3 covers 12 residues. CDR3: CASSRREETQYF. DNA for the CDR3: TGTGCCAGCAGTAGGCGGGAAGAGACCCAGTACTTC.

This clone was seen a handful of times. The V call is TRBV25-1, the J call TRBJ1-1; D not resolved. CDR3 length: 14 residues. V was clipped by 2 bases and J by 2 bases, with 9 bases between them. Per the germline V gene, CDR1 is MGHDK and CDR2 is SYGVNS. Written as DNA, the CDR3 is TGTGCCAGCAGTGAAGTTTACCACAACACTGAAGCTTTCTTT. Translated: CASSEVYHNTEAFF.

This chain links TRBV6-5 with TRBJ2-1; TRBD2 might be the D (5 bases). V lost 6 bases and J lost 2, with 14 bases in between. The germline V gene encodes CDR1 MNHEY and CDR2 SVGAGI. This CDR3 is 15 amino acids long. The CDR3 nucleotides are TGTGCCAGCAGCTTAAGCGGCGGTGCCTACAATGAGCAGTTCTTC. It translates to CASSLSGGAYNEQFF.

The rearrangement uses TRBV7-3 and TRBJ2-3, with TRBD2 as a possible D gene (6 bases). The length of the CDR3 is 14 residues. The V gene's germline CDR1 is SGHTA and CDR2 FQGTGA. Trimming removed 1 base at V and 6 bases at J, with 11 bases between. DNA for the CDR3: TGTGCCAGCAGCTTAATGGGCCGGGGGGATACGCAGTATTTT. Translating it yields CASSLMGRGDTQYF.

V is TRBV5-1 and J is TRBJ2-1, with 10 bases matching TRBD2. The CDR3 length is 15 residues. Germline assignment: CDR1 SGHRS and CDR2 YFSETQ. The V gene end was trimmed by 4 bases and the J gene end by 5 bases; junction bases not matched to a gene: 6. CDR3 amino acids: CASSGRTSGDNEQFF. In nucleotides, the CDR3 is TGCGCCAGCAGCGGGAGGACTAGCGGAGACAATGAGCAGTTCTTC.

The chain uses TRBV9 and TRBJ2-1, with D possibly matching TRBD1 (5 bases). The CDR3 sequence is 13 residues long. CDR1 is SGDLS, CDR2 YYNGEE, per germline. Trimming took 2 bases from V and 6 from J, leaving 9 bases between them. The CDR3 spells CASSVGALNEQFF. The CDR3 nucleotides are TGTGCCAGCAGCGTTGGGGCCCTCAATGAGCAGTTCTTC.

The J gene is TRBJ2-7, the V gene TRBV14; possibly TRBD2 for D (6 bases). Trimming took 1 base from V and 0 from J, leaving 16 bases between them. Per germline, CDR1 SGHDN and CDR2 FVKESK. The CDR3 loop spans 17 amino acids. The CDR3 DNA is TGTGCCAGCAGCCAAGTTATAGCGCAGGGAGGCTCCTACGAGCAGTACTTC. As protein: CASSQVIAQGGSYEQYF.